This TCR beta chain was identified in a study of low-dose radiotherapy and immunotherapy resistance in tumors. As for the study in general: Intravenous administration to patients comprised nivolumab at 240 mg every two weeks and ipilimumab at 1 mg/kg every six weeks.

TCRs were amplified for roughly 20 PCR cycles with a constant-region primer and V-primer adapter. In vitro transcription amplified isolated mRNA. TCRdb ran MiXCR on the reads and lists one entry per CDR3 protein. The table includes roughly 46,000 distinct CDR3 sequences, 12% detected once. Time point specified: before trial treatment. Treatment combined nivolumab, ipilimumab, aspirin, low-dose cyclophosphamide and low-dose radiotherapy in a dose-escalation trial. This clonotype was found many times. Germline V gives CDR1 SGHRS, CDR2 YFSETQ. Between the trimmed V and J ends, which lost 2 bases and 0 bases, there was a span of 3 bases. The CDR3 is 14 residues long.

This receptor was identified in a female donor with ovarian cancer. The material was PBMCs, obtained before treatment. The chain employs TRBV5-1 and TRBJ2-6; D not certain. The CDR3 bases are TGCGCCAGCAGCTTAAGCTCTGGGGCCAACGTCCTGACTTTC. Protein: CASSLSSGANVLTF.